These T cell receptor beta chains were read from a single sample in a study of T cell responses to AZD1222 COVID-19 vaccine. This table comes from immunoSEQ multiplex PCR, and its TCRdb copy is limited to in-frame clones, with some not included. The sample lists 90,000 to 150,000 clones, 75% to 90% occurring once. Specimen: peripheral blood, collected 28 days after the second AZD1222 dose. All receptors come from an adult who received the AZD1222 COVID-19 vaccine. The CDR3 runs from the conserved cysteine through the conserved F or W. The order of the fields is V gene, D gene, J gene, clone size, CDR3 DNA, CDR3 protein. A D gene is named only where the DNA matches it firmly. Size is omitted from some rows. Given values are once, few, many or a class for expanded clones.

TRBV3-1/TRBV3-2	TRBD1	TRBJ1-1	NA	TGTGCCAGCAGCCAAGATAGGGGGCCGAGTGAAGCTTTCTTT	CASSQDRGPSEAFF
TRBV4-3	NA	TRBJ2-6	NA	TGCGCCAGCAGCCAAGCCTTATCGGACAGCTCTGGGGCCAACGTCCTGACTTTC	CASSQALSDSSGANVLTF
TRBV18	TRBD1	TRBJ2-6	NA	TGTGCCAGCTCACCACCGGGCAGGGGGTCCTCTGGGGCCAACGTCCTGACTTTC	CASSPPGRGSSGANVLTF
TRBV3-1/TRBV3-2	NA	TRBJ1-6	NA	TGTGCCAGCAGCCAAGTAGTTTGGAATTCACCCCTCCACTTT	CASSQVVWNSPLHF
TRBV5-6	NA	TRBJ1-2	NA	TGTGCCAGCAGCTTATCAACCCGAGAGGGGGTGCATGGCTACACCTTC	CASSLSTREGVHGYTF
TRBV27	NA	TRBJ1-1	NA	TGTGCCAGCAGTTCGAACAGCGGGGGGAACACTGAAGCTTTCTTT	CASSSNSGGNTEAFF
TRBV5-5	NA	TRBJ1-3	NA	TGTGCCAGCAGCTTAGATCTGGGCAGTGGAAACACCATATATTTT	CASSLDLGSGNTIYF
TRBV5-5	TRBD2	TRBJ2-3	NA	TGTGCCAGCAGCTTGGGGCGGGGGGTTAGCACAGATACGCAGTATTTT	CASSLGRGVSTDTQYF
TRBV19	NA	TRBJ1-5	NA	TGTGCCAGCTCTTCCGGCAGGGGTTTTACCCAGCATTTT	CASSSGRGFTQHF
TRBV15	NA	TRBJ1-5	once	TGTGCCACCAGCAGGGAGATGACAGCCATCCAGCCCCAGCATTTT	CATSREMTAIQPQHF
TRBV28	TRBD1	TRBJ2-7	few	TGTGCCAGCAGTCGTCCGGGACAGGGGACCTACGAGCAGTACTTC	CASSRPGQGTYEQYF
TRBV7-2	NA	TRBJ2-4	once	TGTGCCAGCAGCTTGATCAGGGGGGAAGGCATTCAGTACTTC	CASSLIRGEGIQYF
TRBV9	NA	TRBJ2-5	NA	TGTGCCAGCAGCGCTAGGGACTCCGGCCGGGAGACCCAGTACTTC	CASSARDSGRETQYF
TRBV5-5	TRBD2	TRBJ2-1	NA	TGTGCCAGCAGCTTACGGGGGGGCCTCGGTGAGCAGTTCTTC	CASSLRGGLGEQFF
TRBV28	TRBD1	TRBJ1-5	NA	TGTGCCAGCACTGACAGGGGGCGTCAGCCCCAGCATTTT	CASTDRGRQPQHF
TRBV28	NA	TRBJ1-4	NA	TGTGCCAGCAAAAATGGGGGAAATGAAAAACTGTTTTTT	CASKNGGNEKLFF
TRBV6-4	NA	TRBJ2-7	NA	TGTGCCAGCAGCCAGGAGTGGGCAGGAAGCTACGAGCAGTACTTC	CASSQEWAGSYEQYF
TRBV5-1	NA	TRBJ1-4	NA	TGCGCCAGCAGCCCGGGGAGGGGCAGGGAAAAACTGTTTTTT	CASSPGRGREKLFF
TRBV5-1	TRBD1	TRBJ1-5	NA	TGCGCCAGCAGCTTTACAGGGGGCTCGCATCAGCCCCAGCATTTT	CASSFTGGSHQPQHF
TRBV10-3	NA	TRBJ2-7	NA	TGTGCCATCAGTGAGTCGCGGGTCAGGGGCAGCTACGAGCAGTACTTC	CAISESRVRGSYEQYF
TRBV6-2/TRBV6-3	NA	TRBJ2-3	NA	TGTGCCAGCAGTTACTCCCAGGGTCTCCCAGATACGCAGTATTTT	CASSYSQGLPDTQYF
TRBV5-1	NA	TRBJ1-6	few	TGCGCCAGCAGCACGCTACCGACAGGTAGCAATTCACCCCTCCACTTT	CASSTLPTGSNSPLHF
TRBV4-1	NA	TRBJ1-5	NA	TGCGCCAGCAGCCCGGGACAAACAGCTCTCAATCAGCCCCAGCATTTT	CASSPGQTALNQPQHF
TRBV28	NA	TRBJ1-6	NA	TGTGCCAACCGCGCGGACAGCCTAAATTCACCCCTCCACTTT	CANRADSLNSPLHF
TRBV28	NA	TRBJ2-1	NA	TGTGCCAGCGCTGGGGGGGCAGAGCAGTTCTTC	CASAGGAEQFF
TRBV7-8	TRBD1	TRBJ1-1	NA	TGTGCCAGCAGTTTGGACAGGGGAGCCGTTGAAGCTTTCTTT	CASSLDRGAVEAFF
TRBV5-5	NA	TRBJ1-5	NA	TGTGCCAGCAGCGTGGGGCAGAATCAGCCCCAGCATTTT	CASSVGQNQPQHF
TRBV27	TRBD1	TRBJ2-2	NA	TGTGCCAGCAGGACAGGGGACGTCGGGGAGCTGTTTTTT	CASRTGDVGELFF
TRBV13	NA	TRBJ2-7	NA	TGTGCCAGCACCTATCCCCCACACTACTCCCCTCGGAACGAGCAGTACTTC	CASTYPPHYSPRNEQYF
TRBV11-1	NA	TRBJ2-1	NA	TGTGCCAGCAGCTGGGGTGGCGTTAAATTCTTC	CASSWGGVKFF
TRBV5-1	NA	TRBJ2-7	once	TGCGCCAGCAGCCCGGGACTTACCTCCTACGAGCAGTACTTC	CASSPGLTSYEQYF
TRBV27	NA	TRBJ2-2	NA	TGTGCCAGCAGTTTATTACGGGGCTCCGGGGAGCTGTTTTTT	CASSLLRGSGELFF
TRBV19	NA	TRBJ1-1	few	TGTGCCAGTAGTTCCCCTCGGGCTTCGAGGGGGAACACTGAAGCTTTCTTT	CASSSPRASRGNTEAFF
TRBV3-1/TRBV3-2	NA	TRBJ2-7	NA	TGTGCCAGCAGCCAAGGGGACGGGAGCTCCTACGAGCAGTACTTC	CASSQGDGSSYEQYF
TRBV19	NA	TRBJ2-2	NA	TGTGCCAGCTCGGCGACAGTCACCGGGGAGCTGTTTTTT	CASSATVTGELFF
TRBV2	NA	TRBJ1-6	NA	TGTGCCAGCACTGCGCGGTCTAGCTCCTATAATTCACCCCTCCACTTT	CASTARSSSYNSPLHF
TRBV7-8	NA	TRBJ1-5	NA	TGTGCCAGCAGCTTACGGGGGTTCGATCAGCCCCAGCATTTT	CASSLRGFDQPQHF
TRBV5-8	TRBD1	TRBJ1-2	NA	TGTGCCAGCAGCGTGGGACAGGGGGCGCGAGGCTACACCTTC	CASSVGQGARGYTF
TRBV5-1	NA	TRBJ1-3	NA	TGCGCCAGCAGCTTGGTACCGGGGGCTGGAAACACCATATATTTT	CASSLVPGAGNTIYF
TRBV7-9	TRBD1	TRBJ1-3	NA	TGTGCCAGCAGCTTAGGATGGGCAGGGGGATTTGGAAACACCATATATTTT	CASSLGWAGGFGNTIYF
TRBV5-1	NA	TRBJ2-5	few	TGCGCCAGCAGCTTGATTATAGGGTACCAAGAGACCCAGTACTTC	CASSLIIGYQETQYF
TRBV7-6	TRBD2	TRBJ2-2	few	TGTGCCAGCAGCTTTGCCGAAGCGGGGGCGCGCACCGGGGAGCTGTTTTTT	CASSFAEAGARTGELFF
TRBV19	TRBD1	TRBJ1-1	NA	TGTGCCAGTAGTATAACCGGGACAGGGAGGAACACTGAAGCTTTCTTT	CASSITGTGRNTEAFF
TRBV4-3	TRBD1	TRBJ1-6	NA	TGCGCCAGCAGCCAAGACCACAGGGGCCGATCACCCCTCCACTTT	CASSQDHRGRSPLHF
TRBV7-2	TRBD2	TRBJ2-7	NA	TGTGCCAGCAGCTTGGGGACTAGCATCGACGAGCAGTACTTC	CASSLGTSIDEQYF
TRBV7-2	NA	TRBJ1-1	once	TGTGCCAGCAGGCCGGGTCCTAACACTGAAGCTTTCTTT	CASRPGPNTEAFF
TRBV11-2	NA	TRBJ1-1	NA	TGTGCCAGCACTTCACAGGGTAGAAACACTGAAGCTTTCTTT	CASTSQGRNTEAFF
TRBV6-5	TRBD1	TRBJ1-1	NA	TGTGCCAGCAGTTACTTATCACAGGGGTCGGGCACTGAAGCTTTCTTT	CASSYLSQGSGTEAFF
TRBV20-1	TRBD2	TRBJ2-3	NA	TGCAGTGCTAGTCTCCTAGCGGGGGGCCGCACAGATACGCAGTATTTT	CSASLLAGGRTDTQYF
TRBV18	TRBD1	TRBJ1-1	NA	TGTGCCAGCTCACCAGGAGACAGGGCTACCACTGAAGCTTTCTTT	CASSPGDRATTEAFF
TRBV3-1/TRBV3-2	NA	TRBJ1-2	once	TGTGCCAGCAGCCACTTGGGCCTATATGGCTACACCTTC	CASSHLGLYGYTF
TRBV7-2	TRBD2	TRBJ2-1	NA	TGTGCCAGCAGCTTAATGGGGGAGGGTGAGCAGTTCTTC	CASSLMGEGEQFF
TRBV5-1	NA	TRBJ1-6	NA	TGCGCCAGCAGCTTGTACGTGAATTCACCCCTCCACTTT	CASSLYVNSPLHF
TRBV9	NA	TRBJ1-2	few	TGTGCCAGCAGCGTAGCCAACAGTAACTATGGCTACACCTTC	CASSVANSNYGYTF